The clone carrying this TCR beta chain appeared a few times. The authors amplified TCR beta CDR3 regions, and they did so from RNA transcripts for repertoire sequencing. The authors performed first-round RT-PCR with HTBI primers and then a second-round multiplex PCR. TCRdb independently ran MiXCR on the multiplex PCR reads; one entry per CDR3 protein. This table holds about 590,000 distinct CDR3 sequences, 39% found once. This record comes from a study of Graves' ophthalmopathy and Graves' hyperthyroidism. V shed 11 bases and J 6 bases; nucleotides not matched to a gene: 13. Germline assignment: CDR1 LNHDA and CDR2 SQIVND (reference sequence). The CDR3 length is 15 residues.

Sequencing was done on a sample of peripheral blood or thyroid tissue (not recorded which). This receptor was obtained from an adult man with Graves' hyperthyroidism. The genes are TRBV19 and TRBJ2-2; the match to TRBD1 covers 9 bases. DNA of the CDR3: TGTGCCTGGAGACCCTGGACAGGGGAGCCCGGGGAGCTGTTTTTT. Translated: CAWRPWTGEPGELFF.